These T cell receptor beta chains were read from a single sample in a study of radiotherapy plus CTLA-4 blockade in lung cancer. Assay: immunoSEQ multiplex PCR; the TCRdb copy retains only in-frame clones and omits some. The repertoire holds roughly 100,000 clones, over 65% seen once, with roughly 2.5% in the top ten. Sequencing used peripheral blood, obtained from a patient treated with radiotherapy plus ipilimumab. These receptors all come from a human donor with non-small cell lung cancer that progressed on radiotherapy plus ipilimumab. Some clones in this sample may be carry-over from other donors' samples. Both conserved end residues are trimmed from each CDR3.

j_call,v_call,cdr3_aa
TRBJ1-3,TRBV4-3,ASSQSVGRGNTIY
TRBJ2-1,TRBV4-2,ASSQPSGGVTNEQF
TRBJ2-7,TRBV27,ASSRQRLNEQY
TRBJ2-7,TRBV19,ASSISARGGPYEQY
TRBJ1-3,TRBV4-3,ASSQEAKSSGNTIY
TRBJ1-2,TRBV7-2,ASGNFGYGYT
TRBJ2-3,TRBV29-1,SVAAGTQLGDTQY
TRBJ1-2,TRBV6-6,ASSYSGAGGYT
TRBJ2-5,TRBV2,ASRDLKETQY
TRBJ2-3,TRBV6-4,ASSPTSRDTQY
TRBJ2-3,TRBV6-1,ASSGSGGRIDTQY
TRBJ2-1,TRBV6-1,ASSAGLAGFHEQF
TRBJ2-7,TRBV10-3,AISGEYEQY
TRBJ1-3,TRBV9,ASTLGPISDTIY
TRBJ1-2,TRBV19,ASTFSEGNYGYT